Listed here are 13 T cell receptor beta chains from one sample, sequenced in a study of blood T cell repertoires in COVID-19. The table came from immunoSEQ multiplex PCR; TCRdb's copy has only in-frame clones and leaves some out. The sample carries 180,000 or so clones, approximately 85% recorded once. Input material: peripheral blood. Receptor source: a woman aged 60-75 years with acute or convalescent COVID-19.

The chain has TRBV4-2 and TRBJ1-1; 7 bases fit TRBD1. The V gene's germline CDR1 is LGHNA and CDR2 YNFKEQ. The ends lost 3 bases at V and 0 bases at J; junction bases unmatched: 7. The CDR3 is 16 residues long. The CDR3 spells CASSQLTGPMNTEAFF. The CDR3, as DNA: TGTGCCAGCAGCCAGTTGACAGGGCCCATGAACACTGAAGCTTTCTTT.

The V and J genes are TRBV5-1 and TRBJ1-3; 7 nucleotides align to TRBD1. Germline V CDR1 and CDR2: SGHRS, YFSETQ. With V trimmed by 4 bases and J by 0 bases, 4 bases remained unmatched. CDR3 size: 15 residues. CDR3 region: CASSARDSSGNTIYF. The CDR3 nucleotides are TGCGCCAGCAGCGCGCGGGACAGCTCTGGAAACACCATATATTTT.

This chain joins TRBV20-1 and TRBJ2-2, with TRBD2 as a possible D gene (6 bases). The CDR3 contains 14 residues. V was pared by 5 bases and J by 1 base, with 11 bases between. CDR1 and CDR2 from the germline V gene are DFQATT and SNEGSKA (reference sequence). CDR3 amino acids: CSAGGTVNTGELFF. The CDR3 coding sequence is TGCAGTGCTGGTGGGACTGTGAACACCGGGGAGCTGTTTTTT.

The chain recombines TRBV11-1 with TRBJ1-1; unclear D gene. Per the germline V gene, CDR1 is SGHAT and CDR2 is FQDESV (reference sequence). The V gene lost 2 bases and the J gene lost 4 bases, with 2 bases spanning the gap. CDR3 length equals 11 residues. For the CDR3, the DNA is TGTGCCAGCAGCTTACGCACTGAAGCTTTCTTT. This sequence encodes CASSLRTEAFF.

The chain couples TRBV27 to TRBJ2-1; D is ambiguous. Germline CDR1 is MNHEY and CDR2 is SMNVEV (reference sequence). Trimming took off 5 bases at V and 9 bases at J, with 23 bases between the two ends. The CDR3 covers 16 residues. Here the CDR3 DNA reads TGTGCCAGCAGTCGGTATTCGGGTCCCGTCGTTGGTGAGCAGTTCTTC. As protein: CASSRYSGPVVGEQFF.

This clone was seen more than once but under ten times. The rearrangement joins TRBV29-1 to TRBJ1-3, with D possibly TRBD1 on 5 matching bases. Germline CDR1 reads SQVTM; CDR2 reads ANQGSEA. The ends were cut back, 6 bases at V and 2 bases at J, with 11 bases in the middle. CDR3 length equals 13 residues. The CDR3 coding sequence is TGCAGCGTGGGGGAGGGAGCTGGAAACACCATATATTTT. Encoded protein: CSVGEGAGNTIYF.

J is TRBJ1-4 and V is TRBV6-5; 12 nucleotides agree with TRBD1. The germline gives CDR1 MNHEY, CDR2 SVGAGI. The CDR3 loop spans 15 amino acids. V lost 6 bases, J lost 14 bases, and 13 bases stayed unmatched. For the CDR3, the DNA is TGTGCCAGCAGCGCCCGGGACAGGGGGCTGTCTGTCCTGTTTTTT. As protein: CASSARDRGLSVLFF.

The chain has TRBV27 and TRBJ1-3; D gene uncertain. Trimming shortened V by 5 bases and J by 0 bases, and 14 bases separated the two germline ends. The V gene's germline CDR1 is MNHEY and CDR2 SMNVEV (reference sequence). The CDR3 has 16 residues. This CDR3 reads CASSPATDYSGNTIYF. CDR3 DNA: TGTGCCAGCAGTCCGGCCACAGATTACTCTGGAAACACCATATATTTT.

This clone was seen only a few times. The chain is built from TRBV5-6 and TRBJ2-2; D is ambiguous. Trimming stripped 1 base from V and 8 bases from J, with 9 bases between. This CDR3 is 13 amino acids long. Germline lookup yields CDR1 SGHDT and CDR2 YYEEEE. The CDR3 DNA sequence: TGTGCCAGCAGCTTGTGGCCTTCTGGGGAGCTGTTTTTT. Translating it yields CASSLWPSGELFF.

This clone was found a few times. CDR3 sequence: CASSQGNSEKLFF. The CDR3 DNA is TGTGCCAGTTCACAGGGGAATTCAGAAAAACTGTTTTTT. This chain uses TRBV28 with TRBJ1-4, with TRBD1 identical over 7 bases. V lost 9 bases to trimming and J lost 8 bases; unmatched junction nucleotides: 9. The CDR3 sequence is 13 residues long. Per germline, CDR1 MDHEN and CDR2 SYDVKM. Based on the CDR3 plus reference TRBV28 and TRBJ1-4, the full variable domain is DVKVTQSSRYLVKRTGEKVFLECVQDMDHENMFWYRQDPGLGLRLIYFSYDVKMKEKGDIPEGYSVSREKKERFSLILESASTNQTSMYLCASSQGNSEKLFFGSGTQLSVL.

V and J are TRBV3-1 (or the pseudogene TRBV3-2) and TRBJ2-2; perhaps TRBD2 as D (6 bases). Germline lookup yields CDR1 LGHDT and CDR2 YNNKEL (reference sequence). V dropped 2 bases and J dropped 5 bases, with 15 bases sitting between them. This CDR3 spans 16 amino acids. For the CDR3, the DNA is TGTGCCAGCAGCCAACGTGGAGGGGTGATAACCGGGGAGCTGTTTTTT. Its protein is CASSQRGGVITGELFF.

This sequence joins TRBV15 and TRBJ1-1; 7 nucleotides align to TRBD1. The CDR3 runs to 13 residues. The germline V gene encodes CDR1 LNHNV and CDR2 YYDKDF (reference sequence). J was trimmed by 4 bases and V by 2 bases; bases with no gene match: 1. CDR3 region: CATSRNRGTEAFF. The CDR3 nucleotides are TGTGCCACCAGCAGAAACAGGGGCACTGAAGCTTTCTTT.

J is TRBJ2-1 and V is TRBV19; 15 bases match TRBD2. Germline assignment: CDR1 LNHDA and CDR2 SQIVND (reference sequence). This CDR3 contains 16 residues. V shed 0 bases and J 11 bases; nucleotides not matched to a gene: 5. CDR3 residues: CASSIDPGLAGGQQFF. The CDR3, as DNA: TGTGCCAGTAGTATAGACCCGGGACTAGCGGGAGGACAGCAGTTCTTC.